This TCR beta chain is drawn from a study of blood T cell repertoires in COVID-19. Study as a whole: Specimens from acute and convalescent COVID-19 originated in the United States, Italy and Spain. Sources were T cells, B-cell-depleted T cells, or PBMCs; the material itself was cDNA or gDNA.

Trimming removed 4 bases at V and 4 bases at J, with 16 bases between. The CDR3 consists of 15 residues. Germline V lookup: CDR1 SGHRS, CDR2 YFSETQ. The table came from immunoSEQ multiplex PCR; TCRdb's copy has only in-frame clones and leaves some out. The sample records about 70,000 clones, 70% to 90% being singletons. The J gene is TRBJ2-3, the V gene TRBV5-1, with TRBD1 as a possible D gene (6 bases). This sequence originates from a woman older than 75 with active or convalescent COVID-19. Sequencing was done on a sample of peripheral blood. The CDR3 coding sequence is TGCGCCAGCAGCATACAGGGTCCAGTAGCAGATACGCAGTATTTT. Translation gives CASSIQGPVADTQYF.